These T cell receptor beta chains were read from a single sample in a study of T cell responses to AZD1222 COVID-19 vaccine. The data were produced by immunoSEQ multiplex PCR, yet TCRdb's version contains in-frame clones alone and is incomplete. The sample shows approximately 100,000 clones, more than 70% of them seen only once. Sample: peripheral blood, taken on day 0 of AZD1222 vaccination. These receptors originate from an adult in good health. The CDR3 runs from the conserved cysteine through the conserved F or W. D genes are given only for firm matches. Size is stated for part of the rows, as once, few or many counts, or as a class when the clone is expanded.

once	NA	TRBV20-1	TRBJ2-2	CSVGGTGELFF	TGCAGTGTAGGTGGCACCGGGGAGCTGTTTTTT
NA	TRBD1	TRBV5-4	TRBJ1-1	CASRKQGTDTEAFF	TGTGCCAGCAGAAAACAGGGGACGGACACTGAAGCTTTCTTT
NA	NA	TRBV28	TRBJ1-2	CASSTGYGYTF	TGTGCCAGCAGCACAGGGTACGGCTACACCTTC
NA	NA	TRBV28	TRBJ2-3	CASQEQGSTDTQYF	TGTGCCAGCCAGGAGCAGGGAAGCACAGATACGCAGTATTTT
NA	TRBD1	TRBV5-1	TRBJ1-2	CASSLADRGYGYTF	TGCGCCAGCAGCTTGGCAGACAGGGGCTATGGCTACACCTTC
NA	NA	TRBV12-3/TRBV12-4	TRBJ2-3	CASSHYTDTQYF	TGTGCCAGCAGCCACTACACAGATACGCAGTATTTT
NA	NA	TRBV30	TRBJ1-5	CAWSVRGGNQPQHF	TGTGCCTGGAGTGTACGAGGGGGCAATCAGCCCCAGCATTTT
NA	NA	TRBV30	TRBJ1-2	CAWRPQGDRLGYTF	TGTGCCTGGAGACCACAGGGTGACCGTCTTGGCTACACCTTC
NA	TRBD1	TRBV19	TRBJ1-5	CASSIEGQSWSQPQHF	TGTGCCAGTAGTATAGAGGGACAGTCGTGGAGTCAGCCCCAGCATTTT
NA	NA	TRBV28	TRBJ2-7	CASSFPAQDAYEQYF	TGTGCCAGCAGTTTTCCGGCACAGGATGCTTACGAGCAGTACTTC
NA	NA	TRBV24-1	TRBJ2-5	CATSDPTRAQETQYF	TGTGCCACCAGTGATCCTACACGCGCCCAAGAGACCCAGTACTTC
NA	TRBD2	TRBV7-2	TRBJ2-5	CASSYRLAGMGETQYF	TGTGCCAGCAGTTACAGACTAGCGGGAATGGGAGAGACCCAGTACTTC
NA	TRBD2	TRBV20-1	TRBJ2-5	CSARGGLAGGKETQYF	TGCAGTGCTCGTGGCGGACTAGCGGGAGGTAAAGAGACCCAGTACTTC
NA	TRBD2	TRBV4-2	TRBJ2-1	CASSLSGTMGYNEQFF	TGTGCCAGCAGCCTTTCCGGGACTATGGGCTACAATGAGCAGTTCTTC
few	TRBD1	TRBV29-1	TRBJ1-2	CSVATGRDYGYTF	TGCAGCGTTGCGACAGGGCGGGACTATGGCTACACCTTC
NA	NA	TRBV7-2	TRBJ2-2	CASQVGTGELFF	TGTGCCAGCCAGGTGGGCACCGGGGAGCTGTTTTTT
NA	NA	TRBV30	TRBJ2-1	CAWSVMGSNEQFF	TGTGCCTGGAGTGTAATGGGGAGCAATGAGCAGTTCTTC
NA	NA	TRBV28	TRBJ1-4	CASTSGMEEKLFF	TGTGCCAGCACCTCAGGGATGGAGGAAAAACTGTTTTTT
NA	TRBD2	TRBV4-3	TRBJ2-3	CASSQDLAGEADTQYF	TGCGCCAGCAGCCAAGACCTAGCGGGAGAGGCAGATACGCAGTATTTT
NA	NA	TRBV18	TRBJ2-7	CASSPPSPGPYEQYF	TGTGCCAGCTCACCCCCGTCCCCGGGGCCCTACGAGCAGTACTTC
few	NA	TRBV28	TRBJ1-6	CASGETDIYNSPLHF	TGTGCCAGCGGGGAGACAGACATCTATAATTCACCCCTCCACTTT
NA	NA	TRBV28	TRBJ2-1	CATRNQEQFF	TGTGCCACTCGAAATCAAGAGCAGTTCTTC
NA	TRBD2	TRBV6-2/TRBV6-3	TRBJ2-1	CASSLAGGPIYNEQFF	TGTGCCAGCAGTTTAGCGGGAGGGCCAATCTACAATGAGCAGTTCTTC
NA	TRBD2	TRBV28	TRBJ2-5	CASSSVRTSGQETQYF	TGTGCCAGCAGTTCGGTACGGACTAGCGGCCAAGAGACCCAGTACTTC
NA	NA	TRBV4-1	TRBJ1-4	CASSHPGVREKLFF	TGCGCCAGCAGCCACCCAGGAGTGAGGGAAAAACTGTTTTTT
medium-sized	NA	TRBV3-1/TRBV3-2	TRBJ1-4	CASSQDVRDEKLFF	TGTGCCAGCAGCCAAGATGTCCGAGATGAAAAACTGTTTTTT
NA	NA	TRBV5-8	TRBJ2-1	CASSLVTKYNEQFF	TGTGCCAGCAGCTTGGTGACGAAATACAATGAGCAGTTCTTC
NA	TRBD2	TRBV5-5	TRBJ2-2	CASSPLAGEPAGELFF	TGTGCCAGCAGCCCTTTAGCGGGAGAGCCCGCCGGGGAGCTGTTTTTT
NA	TRBD2	TRBV7-3	TRBJ2-1	CASSSQREGYNEQFF	TGTGCCAGCAGCTCCCAGCGGGAGGGCTACAATGAGCAGTTCTTC
NA	TRBD1	TRBV11-2	TRBJ1-1	CASSRGQGRYEAFF	TGTGCCAGCAGCCGGGGACAGGGGCGTTATGAAGCTTTCTTT
NA	NA	TRBV28	TRBJ1-2	CASTTGGRGGYTF	TGTGCCAGCACCACGGGGGGGCGGGGTGGCTACACCTTC
NA	TRBD2	TRBV30	TRBJ2-7	CAWSALTSGSTYEQYF	TGTGCCTGGAGTGCGCTCACTAGCGGGAGTACCTACGAGCAGTACTTC
NA	NA	TRBV5-1	TRBJ1-1	CASSLTAEMNTEAFF	TGCGCCAGCAGCTTGACGGCCGAGATGAACACTGAAGCTTTCTTT
NA	NA	TRBV7-2	TRBJ1-5	CASSLAGSPQHF	TGTGCCAGCAGCTTAGCAGGATCGCCCCAGCATTTT
NA	NA	TRBV7-2	TRBJ2-5	CASSLVQGKETQYF	TGTGCCAGCAGCTTAGTTCAGGGGAAAGAGACCCAGTACTTC
NA	TRBD1	TRBV7-2	TRBJ2-7	CASSGGDRAYEQYF	TGTGCCAGCAGCGGTGGGGACAGGGCCTACGAGCAGTACTTC
NA	NA	TRBV18	TRBJ1-2	CASSPVYIARRTFSVGGYTF	TGTGCCAGCTCACCAGTTTATATAGCAAGGCGAACTTTTTCTGTGGGAGGCTACACCTTC
NA	NA	TRBV28	TRBJ2-7	CASRGSPSYEQYF	TGTGCCAGCAGAGGGTCTCCCTCCTACGAGCAGTACTTC
NA	TRBD1	TRBV5-1	TRBJ1-1	CASSSRTGGQTEAFF	TGCGCCAGCAGCTCGAGGACAGGGGGCCAGACTGAAGCTTTCTTT
NA	NA	TRBV10-3	TRBJ2-7	CAISEGREKETYEQYF	TGTGCCATCAGTGAAGGCCGGGAGAAGGAAACCTACGAGCAGTACTTC
once	NA	TRBV12-3/TRBV12-4	TRBJ1-1	CASTTDVEAFF	TGTGCCAGCACCACAGACGTAGAAGCTTTCTTT
NA	TRBD2	TRBV25-1	TRBJ2-1	CASTLSPGLGQFF	TGTGCCAGCACGCTTTCTCCGGGACTAGGTCAGTTCTTC
few	TRBD2	TRBV7-2	TRBJ2-1	CASSITGTTNNEQFF	TGTGCCAGCAGCATAACCGGGACTACCAACAATGAGCAGTTCTTC
NA	NA	TRBV7-2	TRBJ2-1	CASSPPPYNEQFF	TGTGCCAGCAGCCCCCCCCCATACAATGAGCAGTTCTTC
NA	TRBD1	TRBV4-1	TRBJ1-6	CASSADRATGNSPLHF	TGCGCCAGCAGCGCGGACAGGGCGACGGGGAATTCACCCCTCCACTTT
NA	TRBD1	TRBV27	TRBJ2-7	CASSFGQGSYEQYF	TGTGCCAGCAGTTTTGGACAGGGTTCCTACGAGCAGTACTTC
NA	NA	TRBV9	TRBJ1-5	CASSKHIDSNQPQHF	TGTGCCAGCAGCAAACACATCGATAGCAATCAGCCCCAGCATTTT
NA	NA	TRBV20-1	TRBJ2-2	CSASFSGGTGELFF	TGCAGTGCTAGTTTCAGCGGTGGGACCGGGGAGCTGTTTTTT